A single T cell receptor beta chain is shown here with its context. The sample belongs to a study of blood T cell repertoires in COVID-19. Looking at the study overall: Acute and convalescent COVID-19 specimens originated in the United States, Italy and Spain. Sources were T cells, B-cell-depleted T cells, or PBMCs; the material itself was cDNA or gDNA.

Per the study methods: The authors estimated nucleated cell counts from reference gene primer amplification. Assay: immunoSEQ multiplex PCR; the TCRdb copy retains only in-frame clones and omits some. V, J and clone size are taken as reported in that table, and D and trimming were inferred from the DNA itself. The table has 25,000 to 30,000 clones, 70% to 90% seen once. CDR1 and CDR2 from the germline V gene are SNHLY and FYNNEI. The CDR3 runs to 13 residues. Sequenced: peripheral blood. V is TRBV2 and J is TRBJ1-2, with 7 bases that match TRBD1. The TCR was taken from a human donor in a cohort sampled during active COVID-19. CDR3 sequence (DNA): TGTGCATCGCACCCCCCAACAGGGGTTGGCTACACCTTC. Protein product: CASHPPTGVGYTF.